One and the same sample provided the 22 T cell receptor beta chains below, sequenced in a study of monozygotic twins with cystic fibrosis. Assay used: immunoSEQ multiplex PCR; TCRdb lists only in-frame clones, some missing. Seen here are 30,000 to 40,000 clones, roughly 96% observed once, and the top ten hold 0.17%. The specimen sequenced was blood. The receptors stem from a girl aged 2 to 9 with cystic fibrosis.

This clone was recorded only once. The CDR3 sequence is CASSLTGGQGTEAFF. The CDR3 bases are TGCGCCAGCAGCTTGACAGGGGGCCAGGGCACTGAAGCTTTCTTT. The chain employs TRBV5-1 and TRBJ1-1; TRBD1 matches at 9 bases. Germline V gene lookup returns CDR1 SGHRS and CDR2 YFSETQ. J was trimmed by 4 bases and V by 1 base; bases with no gene match: 5. This CDR3 is 15 amino acids long.

The CDR3 is CASSTTWGSGANVLTF. The CDR3 DNA is TGTGCCAGCAGCACCACATGGGGCTCTGGGGCCAACGTCCTGACTTTC. This chain connects TRBV5-4 to TRBJ2-6, with D unresolved. The V end was cut by 4 bases, the J end by 0 bases, with 11 bases between. This CDR3 has 16 amino acids. The germline V gene has CDR1 SGHNT and CDR2 YYREEE (reference sequence).

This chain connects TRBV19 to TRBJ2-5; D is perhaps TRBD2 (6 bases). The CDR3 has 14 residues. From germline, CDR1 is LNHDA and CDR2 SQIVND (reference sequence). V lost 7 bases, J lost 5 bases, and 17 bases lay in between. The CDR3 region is CASTPGLPGETQYF. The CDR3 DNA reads TGTGCCAGTACCCCGGGACTCCCGGGGGAGACCCAGTACTTC.

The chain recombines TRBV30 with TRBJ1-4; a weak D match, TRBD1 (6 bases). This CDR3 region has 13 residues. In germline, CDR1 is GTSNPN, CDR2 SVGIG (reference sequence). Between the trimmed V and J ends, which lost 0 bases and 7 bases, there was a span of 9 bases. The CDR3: CAWSVQGPEKLFF. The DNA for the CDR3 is TGTGCCTGGAGTGTACAGGGACCTGAAAAACTGTTTTTT.

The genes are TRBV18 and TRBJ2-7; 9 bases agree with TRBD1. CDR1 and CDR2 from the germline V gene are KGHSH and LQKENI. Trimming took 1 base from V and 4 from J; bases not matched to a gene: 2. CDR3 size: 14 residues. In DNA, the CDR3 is TGTGCCAGCTCACCACAGGGACAGGGATACGAGCAGTACTTC. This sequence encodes CASSPQGQGYEQYF.

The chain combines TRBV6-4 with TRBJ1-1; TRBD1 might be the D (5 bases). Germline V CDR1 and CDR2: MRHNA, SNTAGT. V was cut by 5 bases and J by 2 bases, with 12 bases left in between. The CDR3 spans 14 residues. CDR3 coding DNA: TGTGCCAGCAGTCCAACAGGATTCAACACTGAAGCTTTCTTT. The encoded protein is CASSPTGFNTEAFF.

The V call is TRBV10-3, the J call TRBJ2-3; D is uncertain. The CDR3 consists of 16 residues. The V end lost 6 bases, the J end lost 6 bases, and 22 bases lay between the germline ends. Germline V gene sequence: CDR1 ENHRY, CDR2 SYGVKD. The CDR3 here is CAISLLGGNDSDTQYF. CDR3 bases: TGTGCCATCAGCCTTTTAGGCGGAAACGACTCCGATACGCAGTATTTT.

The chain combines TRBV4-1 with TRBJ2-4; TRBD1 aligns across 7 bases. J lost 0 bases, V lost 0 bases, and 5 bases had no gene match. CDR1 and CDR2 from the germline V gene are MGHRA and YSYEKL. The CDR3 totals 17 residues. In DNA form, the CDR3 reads TGCGCCAGCAGCCAAGATCATGGGACAGAAGCCAAAAACATTCAGTACTTC. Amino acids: CASSQDHGTEAKNIQYF.

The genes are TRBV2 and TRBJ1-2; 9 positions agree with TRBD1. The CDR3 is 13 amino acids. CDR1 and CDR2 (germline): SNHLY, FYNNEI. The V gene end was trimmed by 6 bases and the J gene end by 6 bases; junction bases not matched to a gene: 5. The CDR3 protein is CASRPGTGHGYTF. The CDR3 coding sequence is TGTGCCAGCAGGCCGGGGACAGGGCATGGCTACACCTTC.

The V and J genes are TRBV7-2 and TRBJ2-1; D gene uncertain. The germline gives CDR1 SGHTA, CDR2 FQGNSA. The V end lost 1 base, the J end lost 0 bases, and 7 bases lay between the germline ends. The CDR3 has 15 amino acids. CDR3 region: CASSLGHSSYNEQFF. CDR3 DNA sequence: TGTGCCAGCAGCTTAGGGCACAGCTCCTACAATGAGCAGTTCTTC.

CDR3 loop: CASSFSGGPFNEQFF. The CDR3 DNA reads TGTGCCAGCAGTTTTTCGGGAGGTCCCTTCAATGAGCAGTTCTTC. The V gene is TRBV28, the J gene TRBJ2-1, with TRBD2 identical over 7 bases. The trim removed 3 bases at V and 6 bases at J, leaving 8 bases unmatched. There are 15 residues in the CDR3. Germline V gene lookup returns CDR1 MDHEN and CDR2 SYDVKM.

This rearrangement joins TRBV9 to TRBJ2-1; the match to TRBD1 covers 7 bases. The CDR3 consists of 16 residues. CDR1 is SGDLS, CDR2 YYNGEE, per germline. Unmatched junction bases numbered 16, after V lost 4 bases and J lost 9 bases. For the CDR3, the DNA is TGTGCCAGCAGCTCGCACAGGGGTGGAGCGTTTAGTGAGCAGTTCTTC. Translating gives CASSSHRGGAFSEQFF.

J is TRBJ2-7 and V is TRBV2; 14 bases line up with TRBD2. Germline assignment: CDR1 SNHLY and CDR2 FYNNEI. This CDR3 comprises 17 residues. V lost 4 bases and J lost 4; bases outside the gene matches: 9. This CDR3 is CASSGLGLAGEGYEQYF. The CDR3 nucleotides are TGTGCCAGCAGTGGCTTGGGACTAGCGGGAGAGGGGTACGAGCAGTACTTC.

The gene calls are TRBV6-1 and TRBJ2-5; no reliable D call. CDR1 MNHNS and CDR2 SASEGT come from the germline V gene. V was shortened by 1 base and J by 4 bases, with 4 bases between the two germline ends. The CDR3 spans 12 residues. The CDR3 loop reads CASSEVGETQYF. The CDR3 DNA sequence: TGTGCCAGCAGTGAAGTTGGAGAGACCCAGTACTTC.

CDR3 coding DNA: TGTGGAGCAGGGGACTCCACAGATACGCAGTATTTT. Its protein product is CGAGDSTDTQYF. The chain employs TRBV2 and TRBJ2-3; D could derive from TRBD1 or TRBD2 (6 bases each). The V gene's germline CDR1 is SNHLY and CDR2 FYNNEI. CDR3 size: 12 residues.

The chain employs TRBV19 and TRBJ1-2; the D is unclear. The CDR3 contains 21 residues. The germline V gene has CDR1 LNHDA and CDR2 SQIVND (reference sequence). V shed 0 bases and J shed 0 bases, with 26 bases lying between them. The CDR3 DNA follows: TGTGCCAGTAGTATAGATCTTGGATCCGTACCCTTTCTTTCAGCTAACTATGGCTACACCTTC. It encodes CASSIDLGSVPFLSANYGYTF.

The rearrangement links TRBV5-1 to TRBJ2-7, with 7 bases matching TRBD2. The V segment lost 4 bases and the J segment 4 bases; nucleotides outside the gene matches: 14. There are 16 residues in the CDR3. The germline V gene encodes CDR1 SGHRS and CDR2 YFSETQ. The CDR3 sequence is CASSPSAGLSNYEQYF. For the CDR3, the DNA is TGCGCCAGCAGCCCGTCAGCGGGACTCTCGAATTACGAGCAGTACTTC.

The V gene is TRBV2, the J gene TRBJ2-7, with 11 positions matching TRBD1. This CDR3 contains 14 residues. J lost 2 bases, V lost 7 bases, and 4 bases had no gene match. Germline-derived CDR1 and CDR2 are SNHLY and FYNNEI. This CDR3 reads CASMEGQGAYEQYF. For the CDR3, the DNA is TGTGCCAGCATGGAGGGACAGGGGGCCTACGAGCAGTACTTC.

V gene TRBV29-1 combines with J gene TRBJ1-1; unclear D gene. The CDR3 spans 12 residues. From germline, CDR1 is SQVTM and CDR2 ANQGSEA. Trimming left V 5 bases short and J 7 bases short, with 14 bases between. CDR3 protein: CSVRREMSEAFF. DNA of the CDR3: TGCAGCGTTCGGAGAGAGATGAGTGAAGCTTTCTTT. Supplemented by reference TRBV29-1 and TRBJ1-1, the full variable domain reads SAVISQKPSRDICQRGTSLTIQCQVDSQVTMMFWYRQQPGQSLTLIATANQGSEATYESGFVIDKFPISRPNLTFSTLTVSNMSPEDSSIYLCSVRREMSEAFFGQGTRLTVV.

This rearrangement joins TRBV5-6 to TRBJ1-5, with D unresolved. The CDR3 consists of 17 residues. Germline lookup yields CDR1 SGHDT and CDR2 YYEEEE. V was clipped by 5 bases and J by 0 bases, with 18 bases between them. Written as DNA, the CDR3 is TGTGCCAGCAGTCGGAATTTGCTCTCGGCTAGCAATCAGCCCCAGCATTTT. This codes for CASSRNLLSASNQPQHF.

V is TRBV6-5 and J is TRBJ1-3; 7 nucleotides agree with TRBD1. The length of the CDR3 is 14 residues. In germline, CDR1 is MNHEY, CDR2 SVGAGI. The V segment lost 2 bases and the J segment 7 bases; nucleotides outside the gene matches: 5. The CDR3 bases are TGTGCCAGCAGTTACCGACAGGGCTCCAACACCATATATTTT. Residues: CASSYRQGSNTIYF.

The CDR3 reads CASSSGTSGRVGEQFF. The CDR3 coding sequence is TGTGCCAGCAGCTCAGGGACTAGCGGGAGAGTCGGGGAGCAGTTCTTC. This chain uses TRBV13 with TRBJ2-1; 14 bases are shared with TRBD2. The ends lost 4 bases at V and 10 bases at J; junction bases unmatched: 9. The germline V gene encodes CDR1 PRHDT and CDR2 FYEKMQ (reference sequence). The CDR3 has 16 amino acids.